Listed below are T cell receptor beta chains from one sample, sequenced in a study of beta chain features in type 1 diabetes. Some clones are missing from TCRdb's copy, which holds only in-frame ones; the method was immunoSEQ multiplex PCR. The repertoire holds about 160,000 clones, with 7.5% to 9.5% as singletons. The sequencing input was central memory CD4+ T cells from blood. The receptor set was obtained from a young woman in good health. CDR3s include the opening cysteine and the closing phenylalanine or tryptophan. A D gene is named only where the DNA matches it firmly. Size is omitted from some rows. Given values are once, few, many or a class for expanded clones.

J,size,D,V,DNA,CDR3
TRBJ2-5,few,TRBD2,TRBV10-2,TGCGCCAGCAGTGACCCATTAGCGGGAGTGTCGGAGACCCAGTACTTC,CASSDPLAGVSETQYF
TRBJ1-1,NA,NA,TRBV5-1,TGCGCCAGCAGCTTGACAGACATGAACACTGAAGCTTTCTTT,CASSLTDMNTEAFF
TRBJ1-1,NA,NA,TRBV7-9,TGTGCCAGCGGTGCGTCGGGTGAAGGCGGAGCTTTCTTT,CASGASGEGGAFF
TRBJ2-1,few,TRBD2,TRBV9,TGTGCCAGCAGCGACGGGGGGACTAGCGGGAGTGGATATGAGCAGTTCTTC,CASSDGGTSGSGYEQFF
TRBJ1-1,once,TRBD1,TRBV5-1,TGCGCCAGCAGCACCGGGACAGGCGGCACTGAAGCTTTCTTT,CASSTGTGGTEAFF
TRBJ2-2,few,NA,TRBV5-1,TGCGCCAGCAGCTTAAGCGGCGTGGGGAAGGCCACCGGGGAGCTGTTTTTT,CASSLSGVGKATGELFF
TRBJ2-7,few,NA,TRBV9,TGTGCCAGCAGCCCCCTCCGGGACAGCTGGGACTTCTCGGGTGAGCAGTACTTC,CASSPLRDSWDFSGEQYF
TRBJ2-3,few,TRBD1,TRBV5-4,TGTGCCAGCAGCGCGGGACAGGGCACAGATACGCAGTATTTT,CASSAGQGTDTQYF
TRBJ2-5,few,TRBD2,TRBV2,TGTGCCAGCGGCCCCGGGACTAGCAAAGAGACCCAGTACTTC,CASGPGTSKETQYF
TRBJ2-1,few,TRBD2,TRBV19,TGTGCCAGTAGGTACGGACTAGCGGGGCTAGATGAGCAGTTCTTC,CASRYGLAGLDEQFF
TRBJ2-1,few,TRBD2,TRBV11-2,TGTGCCAGCAGCTCCCGGGGGAGAGGAGGGAGGGGCTCCTACAATGAGCAGTTCTTC,CASSSRGRGGRGSYNEQFF
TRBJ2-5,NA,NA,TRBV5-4,TGTGCCAGCAGCTTGACAGGGTTAAACCAAGAGACCCAGTACTTC,CASSLTGLNQETQYF
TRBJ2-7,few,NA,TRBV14,TGTGCCAGCAGCCAGCAGATCGAGCAGTACTTC,CASSQQIEQYF